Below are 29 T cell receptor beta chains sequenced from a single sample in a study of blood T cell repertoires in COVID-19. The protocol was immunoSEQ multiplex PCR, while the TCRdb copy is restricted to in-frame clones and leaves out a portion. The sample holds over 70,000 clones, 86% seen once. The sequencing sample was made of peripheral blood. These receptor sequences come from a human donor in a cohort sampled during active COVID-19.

The CDR3 here is CATSDSAGAYEQYF. Written as DNA, the CDR3 is TGTGCCACCAGTGATTCTGCAGGGGCGTACGAGCAGTACTTC. J is TRBJ2-7 and V is TRBV24-1; possible D gene TRBD1, 6 bases. This CDR3 has 14 residues. Trimming pared 2 bases from V and 4 bases from J, leaving 11 bases between. Germline CDR1 KGHDR, CDR2 SFDVKD.

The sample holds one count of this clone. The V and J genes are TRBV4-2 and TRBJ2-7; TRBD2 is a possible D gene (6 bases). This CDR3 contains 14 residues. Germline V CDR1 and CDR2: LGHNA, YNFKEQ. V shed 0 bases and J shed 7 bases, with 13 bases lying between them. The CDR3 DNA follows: TGTGCCAGCAGCCAAGATCGCGGAGGGAGGGAGCAGTACTTC. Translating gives CASSQDRGGREQYF.

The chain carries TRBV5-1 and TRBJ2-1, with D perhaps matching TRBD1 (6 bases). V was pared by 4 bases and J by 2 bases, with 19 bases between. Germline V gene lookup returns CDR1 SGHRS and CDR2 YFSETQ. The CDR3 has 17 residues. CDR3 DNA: TGCGCCAGCAGCCAGGGCTTCTGGGACAACACCTACAATGAGCAGTTCTTC. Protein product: CASSQGFWDNTYNEQFF.

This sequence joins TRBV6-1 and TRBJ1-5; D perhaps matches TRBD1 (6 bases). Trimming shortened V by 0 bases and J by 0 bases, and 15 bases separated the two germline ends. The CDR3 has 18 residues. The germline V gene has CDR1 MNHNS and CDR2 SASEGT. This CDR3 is CASSEAVWVGGSNQPQHF. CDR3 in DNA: TGTGCCAGCAGTGAAGCTGTTTGGGTAGGGGGTAGCAATCAGCCCCAGCATTTT.

The CDR3 region is CATSRDRYGRLNTGELFF. The CDR3 DNA reads TGTGCCACCAGCAGAGATCGGTACGGGAGATTAAACACCGGGGAGCTGTTTTTT. The V gene is TRBV15, the J gene TRBJ2-2; TRBD2 might be the D (6 bases). Between the trimmed V and J ends, which lost 0 bases and 2 bases, there was a span of 16 bases. Germline V gives CDR1 LNHNV, CDR2 YYDKDF (reference sequence). This CDR3 region has 18 residues.

The CDR3 DNA reads TGTGCCAGCAGCTTTGGGGGGGCAGATACGCAGTATTTT. Protein: CASSFGGADTQYF. This chain uses TRBV7-2 with TRBJ2-3; TRBD2 agrees at 7 bases. The ends lost 3 bases at V and 4 bases at J; junction bases unmatched: 1. Germline CDR1 reads SGHTA; CDR2 reads FQGNSA. There are 13 residues in the CDR3. The full variable domain, completed using reference TRBV7-2 and TRBJ2-3, is GAGVSQSPSNKVTEKGKDVELRCDPISGHTALYWYRQSLGQGLEFLIYFQGNSAPDKSGLPSDRFSAERTGGSVSTLTIQRTQQEDSAVYLCASSFGGADTQYFGPGTRLTVL.

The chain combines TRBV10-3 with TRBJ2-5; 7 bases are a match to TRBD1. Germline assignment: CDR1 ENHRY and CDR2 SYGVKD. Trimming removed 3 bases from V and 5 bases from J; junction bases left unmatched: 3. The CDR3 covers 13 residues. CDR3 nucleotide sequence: TGTGCCATCAGTGAAGGGGGCGCGGAGACCCAGTACTTC. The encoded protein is CAISEGGAETQYF.

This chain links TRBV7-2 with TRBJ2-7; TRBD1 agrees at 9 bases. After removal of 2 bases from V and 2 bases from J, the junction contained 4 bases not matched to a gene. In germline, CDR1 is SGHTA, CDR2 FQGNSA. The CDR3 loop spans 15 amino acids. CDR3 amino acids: CASSLSRTGAYEQYF. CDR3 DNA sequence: TGTGCCAGCAGCTTATCGAGGACAGGGGCCTACGAGCAGTACTTC.

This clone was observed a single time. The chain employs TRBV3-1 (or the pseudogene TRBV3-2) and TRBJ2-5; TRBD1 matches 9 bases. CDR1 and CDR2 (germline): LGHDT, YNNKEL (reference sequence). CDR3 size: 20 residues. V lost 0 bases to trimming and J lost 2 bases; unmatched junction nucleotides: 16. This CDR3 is CASSQDRHRGRVAVQETQYF. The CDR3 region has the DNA TGTGCCAGCAGCCAAGATAGGCACAGGGGGCGAGTTGCTGTTCAAGAGACCCAGTACTTC.

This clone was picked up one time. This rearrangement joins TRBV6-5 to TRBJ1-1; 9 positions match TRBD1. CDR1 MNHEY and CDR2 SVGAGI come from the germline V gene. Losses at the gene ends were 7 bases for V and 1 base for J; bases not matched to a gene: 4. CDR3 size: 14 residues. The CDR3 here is CASIRQGENTEAFF. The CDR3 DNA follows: TGTGCCAGCATCAGACAGGGGGAGAACACTGAAGCTTTCTTT.

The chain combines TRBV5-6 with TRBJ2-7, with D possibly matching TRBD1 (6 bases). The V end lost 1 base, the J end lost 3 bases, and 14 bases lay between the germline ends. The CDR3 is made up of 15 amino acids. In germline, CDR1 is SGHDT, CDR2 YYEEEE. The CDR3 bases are TGTGCCAGCAGCTTGTGGGGCGAGGGGGTCTACGAGCAGTACTTC. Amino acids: CASSLWGEGVYEQYF.

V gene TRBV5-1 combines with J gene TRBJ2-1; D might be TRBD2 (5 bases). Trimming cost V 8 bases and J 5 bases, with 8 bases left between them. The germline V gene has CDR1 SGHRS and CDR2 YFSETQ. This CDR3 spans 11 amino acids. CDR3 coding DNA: TGCGCCAGTATGAGGGACAATGAGCAGTTCTTC. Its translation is CASMRDNEQFF. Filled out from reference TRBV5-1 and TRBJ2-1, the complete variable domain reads KAGVTQTPRYLIKTRGQQVTLSCSPISGHRSVSWYQQTPGQGLQFLFEYFSETQRNKGNFPGRFSGRQFSNSRSEMNVSTLELGDSALYLCASMRDNEQFFGPGTRLTVL.

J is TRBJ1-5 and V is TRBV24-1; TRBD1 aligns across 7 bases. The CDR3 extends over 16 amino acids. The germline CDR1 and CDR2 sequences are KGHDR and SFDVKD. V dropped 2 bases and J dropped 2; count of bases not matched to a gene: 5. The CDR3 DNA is TGTGCCACCAGTGATTCCCAAGACAGGGGCAATCAGCCCCAGCATTTT. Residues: CATSDSQDRGNQPQHF.

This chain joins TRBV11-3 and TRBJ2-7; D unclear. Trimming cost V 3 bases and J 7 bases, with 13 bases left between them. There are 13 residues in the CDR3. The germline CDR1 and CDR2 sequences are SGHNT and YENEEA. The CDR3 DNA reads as TGTGCCAGCAGCTTTAGCCTACGTGGTGAGCAGTACTTC. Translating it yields CASSFSLRGEQYF.

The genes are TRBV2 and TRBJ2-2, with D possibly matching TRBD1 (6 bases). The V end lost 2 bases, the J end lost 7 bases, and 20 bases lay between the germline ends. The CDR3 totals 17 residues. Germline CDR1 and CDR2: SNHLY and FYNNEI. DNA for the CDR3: TGTGCCAGCAGTGAACCTTTGGACAGTGGGTCCATCGGGGAGCTGTTTTTT. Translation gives CASSEPLDSGSIGELFF.

Here the CDR3 reads CASGRAAYNEQFF. Written as DNA, the CDR3 is TGTGCCAGCGGGAGGGCCGCCTACAATGAGCAGTTCTTC. The rearrangement links TRBV28 to TRBJ2-1, with 7 bases aligning to TRBD2. The CDR3 totals 13 residues. V trimming: 8 bases; J trimming: 2 bases; junction bases outside the gene matches: 3. Germline CDR1 and CDR2: MDHEN and SYDVKM.

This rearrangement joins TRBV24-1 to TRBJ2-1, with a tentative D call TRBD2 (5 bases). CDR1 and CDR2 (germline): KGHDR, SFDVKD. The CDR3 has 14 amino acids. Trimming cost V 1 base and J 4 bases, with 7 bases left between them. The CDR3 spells CATSDLSGYNEQFF. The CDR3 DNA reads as TGTGCCACCAGTGATTTATCGGGGTACAATGAGCAGTTCTTC.

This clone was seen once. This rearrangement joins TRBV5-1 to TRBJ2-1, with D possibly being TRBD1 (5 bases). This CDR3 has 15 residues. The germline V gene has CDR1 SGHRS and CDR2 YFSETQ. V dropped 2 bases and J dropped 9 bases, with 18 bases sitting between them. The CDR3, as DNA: TGCGCCAGCAGCTTCGGACACAAGACCACGGTTGAGCAGTTCTTC. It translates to CASSFGHKTTVEQFF.

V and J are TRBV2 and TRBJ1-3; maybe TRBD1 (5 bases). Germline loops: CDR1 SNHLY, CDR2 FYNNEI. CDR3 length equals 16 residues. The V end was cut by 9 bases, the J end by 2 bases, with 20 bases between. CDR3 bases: TGTGCCAGAGGGACTGTTAAGGGTAGTGCTGGAAACACCATATATTTT. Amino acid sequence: CARGTVKGSAGNTIYF.

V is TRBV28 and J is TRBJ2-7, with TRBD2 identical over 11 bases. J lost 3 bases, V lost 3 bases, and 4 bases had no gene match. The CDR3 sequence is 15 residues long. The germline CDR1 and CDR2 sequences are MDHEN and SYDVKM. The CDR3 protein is CASSLAGLAGYEQYF. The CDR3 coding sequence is TGTGCCAGCAGTTTGGCCGGACTAGCGGGCTACGAGCAGTACTTC.

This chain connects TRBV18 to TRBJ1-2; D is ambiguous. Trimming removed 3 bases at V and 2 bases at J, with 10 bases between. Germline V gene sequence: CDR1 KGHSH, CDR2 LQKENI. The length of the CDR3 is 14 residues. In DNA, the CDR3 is TGTGCCAGCTCACCGGTCGGGTTAAACTATGGCTACACCTTC. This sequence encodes CASSPVGLNYGYTF. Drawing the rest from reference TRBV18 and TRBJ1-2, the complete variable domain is NAGVMQNPRHLVRRRGQEARLRCSPMKGHSHVYWYRQLPEEGLKFMVYLQKENIIDESGMPKERFSAEFPKEGPSILRIQQVVRGDSAAYFCASSPVGLNYGYTFGSGTRLTVV.

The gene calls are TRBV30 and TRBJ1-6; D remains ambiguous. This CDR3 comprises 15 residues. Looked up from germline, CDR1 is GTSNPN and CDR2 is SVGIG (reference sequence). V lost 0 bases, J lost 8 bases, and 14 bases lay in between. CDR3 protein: CAWSVADIRYSPLHF. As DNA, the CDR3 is TGTGCCTGGAGTGTAGCCGACATTCGGTATTCACCCCTCCACTTT.

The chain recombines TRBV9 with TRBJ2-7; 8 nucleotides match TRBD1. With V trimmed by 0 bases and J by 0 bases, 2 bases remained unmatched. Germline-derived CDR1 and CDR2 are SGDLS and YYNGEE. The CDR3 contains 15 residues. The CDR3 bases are TGTGCCAGCAGCGTAGGGACAGGGCTCTCCTACGAGCAGTACTTC. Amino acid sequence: CASSVGTGLSYEQYF.

Here the CDR3 reads CASSTRLGGGRAAEQFF. In DNA form, the CDR3 reads TGTGCCAGCAGTACCCGATTAGGTGGGGGGAGGGCCGCTGAGCAGTTCTTC. The gene calls are TRBV2 and TRBJ2-1; 7 bases match TRBD2. The junction had 19 bases not matched to a gene; V was cut back by 5 bases and J by 9 bases. This CDR3 has 17 residues. In germline, CDR1 is SNHLY, CDR2 FYNNEI.

CDR3 loop: CASSQDPFSPRARGLTSTDTQYF. The CDR3 region has the DNA TGTGCCAGCAGCCAAGATCCGTTCTCGCCTCGGGCAAGGGGGCTTACTAGCACAGATACGCAGTATTTT. The chain combines TRBV4-2 with TRBJ2-3, with 7 bases fitting TRBD1. Germline CDR1 LGHNA, CDR2 YNFKEQ. J gave up 0 bases and V 0 bases, and 24 bases lay outside the gene matches. This CDR3 has 23 amino acids.

This CDR3 is CAWSVGAGRQDTQYF. For the CDR3, the DNA is TGTGCCTGGAGTGTTGGGGCGGGGAGGCAAGATACGCAGTATTTT. V and J are TRBV30 and TRBJ2-3; D perhaps matches TRBD2 (6 bases). Trimming shortened V by 0 bases and J by 5 bases, and 15 bases separated the two germline ends. The CDR3 spans 15 residues. The germline gives CDR1 GTSNPN, CDR2 SVGIG (reference sequence). Together with reference TRBV30 and TRBJ2-3, the CDR3 gives the full variable domain: SQTIHQWPATLVQPVGSPLSLECTVEGTSNPNLYWYRQAAGRGLQLLFYSVGIGQISSEVPQNLSASRPQDRQFILSSKKLLLSDSGFYLCAWSVGAGRQDTQYFGPGTRLTVL.

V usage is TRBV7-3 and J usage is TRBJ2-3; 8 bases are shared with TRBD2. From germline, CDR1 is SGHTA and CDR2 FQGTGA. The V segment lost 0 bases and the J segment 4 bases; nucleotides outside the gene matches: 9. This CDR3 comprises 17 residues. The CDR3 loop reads CASSLTQAGAGSDTQYF. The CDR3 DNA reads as TGTGCCAGCAGCTTAACCCAAGCGGGGGCCGGATCAGATACGCAGTATTTT.

The DNA of the CDR3 is TGTGCCAGCAGCCTGTATGGGGGGACGCAGTATTTT. It encodes CASSLYGGTQYF. This chain links TRBV14 with TRBJ2-3; maybe TRBD2 (6 bases). CDR1 and CDR2 from the germline V gene are SGHDN and FVKESK. CDR3 length: 12 residues. The V end lost 4 bases, the J end lost 9 bases, and 11 bases lay between the germline ends.

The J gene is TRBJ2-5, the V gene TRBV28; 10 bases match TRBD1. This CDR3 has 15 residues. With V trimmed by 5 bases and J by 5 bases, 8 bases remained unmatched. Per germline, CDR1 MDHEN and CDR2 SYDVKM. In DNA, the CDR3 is TGTGCCAGCAGTAGGACAGGGGGATCCTATGAGACCCAGTACTTC. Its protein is CASSRTGGSYETQYF.